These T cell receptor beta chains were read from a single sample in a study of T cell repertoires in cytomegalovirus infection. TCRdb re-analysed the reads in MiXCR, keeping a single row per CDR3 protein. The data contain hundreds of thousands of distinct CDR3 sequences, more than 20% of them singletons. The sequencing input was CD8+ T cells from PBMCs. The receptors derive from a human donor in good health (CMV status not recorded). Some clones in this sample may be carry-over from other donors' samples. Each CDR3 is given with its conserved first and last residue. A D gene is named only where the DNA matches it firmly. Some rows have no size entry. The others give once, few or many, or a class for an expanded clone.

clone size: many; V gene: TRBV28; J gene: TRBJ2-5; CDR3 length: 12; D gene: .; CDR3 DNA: TGTGCCAGCAGTTTTACGGAAGAGACCCAGTACTTC; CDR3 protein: CASSFTEETQYF
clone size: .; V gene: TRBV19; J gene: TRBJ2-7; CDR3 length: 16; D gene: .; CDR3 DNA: TGTGCCAGTAGTACCTTCACCGGGGCTAGCTCCTACGAGCAGTACTTC; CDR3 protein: CASSTFTGASSYEQYF
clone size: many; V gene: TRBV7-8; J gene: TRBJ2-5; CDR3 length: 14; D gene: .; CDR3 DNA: TGTGCCAGCAGCTCGCGGGCCCCACAAGAGACCCAGTACTTC; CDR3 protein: CASSSRAPQETQYF
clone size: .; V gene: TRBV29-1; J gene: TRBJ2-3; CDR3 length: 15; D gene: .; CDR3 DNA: TGCAGCGCCTCGCCCCCCGGGTTGGACACAGATACGCAGTATTTT; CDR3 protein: CSASPPGLDTDTQYF
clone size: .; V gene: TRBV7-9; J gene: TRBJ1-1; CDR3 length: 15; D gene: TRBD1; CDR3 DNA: TGTGCCAGCAGCTTAGAAGGGGGCGCGAACACTGAAGCTTTCTTT; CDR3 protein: CASSLEGGANTEAFF
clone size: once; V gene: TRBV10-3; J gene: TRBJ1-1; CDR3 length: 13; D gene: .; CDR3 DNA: TGTGCCCCGGGTTCTCCAGGGGTTACTGAAGCTTTCTTT; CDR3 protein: CAPGSPGVTEAFF
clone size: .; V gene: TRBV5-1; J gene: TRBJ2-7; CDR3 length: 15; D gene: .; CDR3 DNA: TGCGCCAGCAGCTTAAACAGAGTGCCCTCCTACGAGCAGTACTTC; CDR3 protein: CASSLNRVPSYEQYF
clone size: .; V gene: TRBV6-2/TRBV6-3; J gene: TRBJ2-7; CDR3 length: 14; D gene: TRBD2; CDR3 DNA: TGTGCCAGCATCGGGACTAGCGGGGAATACGAGCAGTACTTC; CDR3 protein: CASIGTSGEYEQYF
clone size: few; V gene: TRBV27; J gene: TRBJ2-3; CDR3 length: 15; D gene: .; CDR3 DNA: TGTGCCAGCAGTCCCCAGGGGAGCCTCACAGATACGCAGTATTTT; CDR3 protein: CASSPQGSLTDTQYF
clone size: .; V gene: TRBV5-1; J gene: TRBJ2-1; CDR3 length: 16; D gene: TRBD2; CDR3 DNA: TGCGCCAGCAGCTCCCCTGAGCGGGGGGGAACTCGGGAGCAGTTCTTC; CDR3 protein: CASSSPERGGTREQFF
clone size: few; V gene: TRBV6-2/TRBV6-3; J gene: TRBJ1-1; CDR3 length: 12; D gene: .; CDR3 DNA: TGTGCCAGCAGGTCCACAGGGACTGAAGCTTTCTTT; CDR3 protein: CASRSTGTEAFF
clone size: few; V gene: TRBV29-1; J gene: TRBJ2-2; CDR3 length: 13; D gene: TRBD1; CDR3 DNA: TGCAGCGTTGATACAGGGGAGACCGGGGAGCTGTTTTTT; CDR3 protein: CSVDTGETGELFF
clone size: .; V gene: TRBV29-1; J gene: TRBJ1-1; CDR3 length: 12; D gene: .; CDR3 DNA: TGCAGCGTTGTTGGGCCCGAAGCTGAAGCTTTCTTT; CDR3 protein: CSVVGPEAEAFF
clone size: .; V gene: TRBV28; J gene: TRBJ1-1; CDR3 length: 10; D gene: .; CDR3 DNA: TGTGCCATCGGACCAGTTGAAGCTTTCTTT; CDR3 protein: CAIGPVEAFF
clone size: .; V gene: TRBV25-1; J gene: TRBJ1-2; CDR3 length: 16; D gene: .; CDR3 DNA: TGTGCCAGCAGTGGGATCGAAGGGAGGCGTGACTATGGCTACACCTTC; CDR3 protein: CASSGIEGRRDYGYTF
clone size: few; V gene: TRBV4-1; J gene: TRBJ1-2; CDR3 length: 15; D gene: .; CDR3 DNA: TGCGCCAGCAGCCAAGGACGAGGGATAAACTATGGCTACACCTTC; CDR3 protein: CASSQGRGINYGYTF
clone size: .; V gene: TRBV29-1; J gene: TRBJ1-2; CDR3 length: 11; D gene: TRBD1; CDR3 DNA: TGCAGCGACGGGACAGGGGAAGGCTACACCTTC; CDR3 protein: CSDGTGEGYTF
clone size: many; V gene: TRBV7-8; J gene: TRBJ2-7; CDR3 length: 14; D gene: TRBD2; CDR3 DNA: TGTGCCAGCAGCTGGAGACTAGCGGGGTACGAGCAGTACTTC; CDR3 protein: CASSWRLAGYEQYF
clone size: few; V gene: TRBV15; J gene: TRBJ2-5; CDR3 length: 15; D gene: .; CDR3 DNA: TGTGCCACCAGCAGAGATACGGCTAGGATGGGGACCCAGTACTTC; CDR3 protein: CATSRDTARMGTQYF
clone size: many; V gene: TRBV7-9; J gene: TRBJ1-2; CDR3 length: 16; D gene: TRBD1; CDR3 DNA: TGTGCCAGCAGCACACCATCTGGACAGGGGGGATATGGCTACACCTTC; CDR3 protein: CASSTPSGQGGYGYTF
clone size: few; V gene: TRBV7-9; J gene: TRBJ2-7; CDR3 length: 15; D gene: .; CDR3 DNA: TGTGCCAGCAGCGCCCGGGACCTAAGATCCTACGAGCAGTACTTC; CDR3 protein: CASSARDLRSYEQYF
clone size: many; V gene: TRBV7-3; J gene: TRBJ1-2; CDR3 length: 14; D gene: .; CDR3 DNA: TGTGCCAGCAGCCCGGGCGGGACATACTATGGCTACACCTTC; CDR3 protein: CASSPGGTYYGYTF